Listed here is a single T cell receptor beta chain. Original processing methods: Quantification of nucleated cells was approximated via reference gene primer amplification. Sequenced by immunoSEQ multiplex PCR; TCRdb stores in-frame clones only, minus some. V, J and clone size reflect that table, while D and trimming were determined from the DNA. The table includes about 300,000 clones, 75% to 90% detected once. This record belongs to a study of blood T cell repertoires in COVID-19. Study-level information: Nucleic acid was either cDNA or gDNA, and it came from T cells, B-cell-depleted T cells, or PBMCs.

CDR3 length: 15 amino acids. The V gene end was trimmed by 8 bases and the J gene end by 0 bases; junction bases not matched to a gene: 8. Germline V CDR1 and CDR2: SGHRS, YFSETQ. Participant reports of clinical history set cohort assignment. Before being deemed recovered, Cohort 3 donors had two negative PCRs, clearance, or symptom resolution. The clonotype originates from a man aged 55 to 69 who had recovered from COVID-19. The chain is built from TRBV5-1 and TRBJ2-1; 7 bases align to TRBD2. Sequencing input: PBMCs or T cells enriched from blood (not recorded which). The CDR3, as DNA: TGCGCCAGTGGAAGCGGGATAAGCTCCTACAATGAGCAGTTCTTC. Its translation: CASGSGISSYNEQFF. Using reference TRBV5-1 and TRBJ2-1 for the parts outside the CDR3, the full variable domain is KAGVTQTPRYLIKTRGQQVTLSCSPISGHRSVSWYQQTPGQGLQFLFEYFSETQRNKGNFPGRFSGRQFSNSRSEMNVSTLELGDSALYLCASGSGISSYNEQFFGPGTRLTVL.